The 26 T cell receptor beta chains below were found in one sample sequenced in a study of naive and memory T cell subsets. An equimolar mix of two oligonucleotides served as the beta constant-region primer for TRBC1 and TRBC2. TCRdb fed the UMI-ligation and nested PCR reads into MiXCR, producing one record per CDR3 protein. Here the sample spans roughly 27,000 distinct CDR3 sequences, about 10% being singletons. Sequencing was performed on effector memory CD4+ T cells from blood. Subset described: effector memory, CD45RA- CD27-. These receptors were taken from a human donor in good health.

This clonotype occurred a few times. The chain combines TRBV5-1 with TRBJ1-1; 9 bases fit TRBD1. The germline CDR1 and CDR2 sequences are SGHRS and YFSETQ. V gave up 1 base and J gave up 5 bases; unmatched junction bases: 9. This CDR3 comprises 16 residues. CDR3 coding DNA: TGCGCCAGCAGCTTGAACACCGGGACAGGGAGGACTGAAGCTTTCTTT. It encodes CASSLNTGTGRTEAFF.

This clonotype was found a few times. The rearrangement joins TRBV7-6 to TRBJ1-3; D is possibly TRBD1 (5 bases). V was pared by 0 bases and J by 0 bases, with 12 bases between. Germline V CDR1 and CDR2: SGHVS, FNYEAQ. The CDR3 covers 17 residues. Here the CDR3 DNA reads TGTGCCAGCAGCTTAGCTTCGACAGCGGGCTCTGGAAACACCATATATTTT. It translates to CASSLASTAGSGNTIYF.

The chain couples TRBV6-1 to TRBJ1-2; D is ambiguous. V gave up 3 bases and J gave up 4 bases, with 12 bases separating them. The CDR3 covers 14 residues. The germline V gene has CDR1 MNHNS and CDR2 SASEGT. CDR3 in amino acids: CASSEEQLIYGYTF. In DNA, the CDR3 is TGTGCCAGCAGTGAGGAACAACTAATCTATGGCTACACCTTC.

The chain carries TRBV7-9 and TRBJ1-1, with D tentatively TRBD1 (5 bases). The germline V gene encodes CDR1 SEHNR and CDR2 FQNEAQ (reference sequence). CDR3 size: 12 residues. Trimming stripped 5 bases from V and 6 bases from J, with 10 bases between. This CDR3 reads CASSPGGAEAFF. CDR3 nucleotides: TGTGCCAGCAGCCCAGGAGGGGCTGAAGCTTTCTTT.

The chain carries TRBV4-2 and TRBJ2-7, with D perhaps given as TRBD1 or TRBD2 (5 bases each). Germline-derived CDR1 and CDR2 are LGHNA and YNFKEQ. This CDR3 spans 16 amino acids. Trimming stripped 0 bases from V and 3 bases from J, with 15 bases between. The CDR3 DNA is TGTGCCAGCAGCCAAGAAGGAACGGGGCAGGGCTACGAGCAGTACTTC. Translation: CASSQEGTGQGYEQYF.

Ten or more counts support this clonotype. The gene calls are TRBV3-1 and TRBJ2-3; D gene uncertain. The V gene lost 0 bases and the J gene lost 3 bases, with 10 bases spanning the gap. The CDR3 covers 15 residues. Germline V lookup: CDR1 LGHDT, CDR2 YNNKEL (reference sequence). As DNA, the CDR3 is TGTGCCAGCAGCCAAGATCCGGCTAGAACAGATACGCAGTATTTT. Encoded protein: CASSQDPARTDTQYF.

This clonotype occurred many times. The rearrangement joins TRBV7-9 to TRBJ2-7; D is undetermined. This CDR3 contains 14 residues. CDR1 and CDR2 from the germline V gene are SEHNR and FQNEAQ (reference sequence). V lost 0 bases to trimming and J lost 0 bases, with 6 bases between them. The CDR3 DNA follows: TGTGCCAGCAGCTTAGCTAGCAGCTCCTACGAGCAGTACTTC. Protein: CASSLASSSYEQYF.

The sample holds a few counts of this clonotype. The chain joins TRBV7-8 to TRBJ2-1; unclear D gene. CDR3 length: 14 amino acids. Per germline, CDR1 SGHVS and CDR2 FQNEAQ. V was cut by 5 bases and J by 4 bases, with 12 bases left in between. CDR3 in amino acids: CASSPTLGYNEQFF. The CDR3 DNA is TGTGCCAGCAGCCCAACCCTGGGGTACAATGAGCAGTTCTTC.

By its share, this clonotype is medium-sized (0.01 to 0.1%). This chain links TRBV3-1 with TRBJ2-7; no firm D call. V was clipped by 1 base and J by 3 bases, with 7 bases between them. The CDR3 totals 13 residues. CDR1 is LGHDT and CDR2 is YNNKEL in the germline V gene (reference sequence). Here the CDR3 reads CASSQAARYEQYF. As DNA, the CDR3 is TGTGCCAGCAGCCAAGCAGCGCGCTACGAGCAGTACTTC.

The chain has TRBV27 and TRBJ2-3; a weak D match, TRBD2 (6 bases). This CDR3 contains 14 residues. Trimming left V 7 bases short and J 5 bases short, with 16 bases between. Looked up from germline, CDR1 is MNHEY and CDR2 is SMNVEV (reference sequence). The CDR3 bases are TGTGCCAGCAAAAGTTCCCGGGGGAAAGATACGCAGTATTTT. As protein: CASKSSRGKDTQYF.

This clonotype showed up many times. This chain's CDR3 is CASSLGGRLYGYTF. CDR3 DNA sequence: TGTGCCAGCAGTTTAGGGGGGCGTCTCTATGGCTACACCTTC. This sequence joins TRBV12-3 or TRBV12-4 and TRBJ1-2, with D perhaps TRBD1 (6 bases). Deletions cut 1 base from V and 4 bases from J, with 10 bases between. This CDR3 is built from 14 residues.

The CDR3 spells CSARDPRDPTDTQYF. The CDR3 DNA follows: TGCAGTGCTAGAGACCCTCGGGACCCTACAGATACGCAGTATTTT. This chain joins TRBV20-1 and TRBJ2-3; the D call may be TRBD1 or TRBD2 (5 bases each). CDR1 is DFQATT, CDR2 SNEGSKA, per germline (reference sequence). V lost 0 bases and J 3 bases, leaving 13 bases between the germline ends. This CDR3 has 15 residues.

The V and J genes are TRBV5-6 and TRBJ1-5, with D possibly TRBD1 on 6 matching bases. Germline assignment: CDR1 SGHDT and CDR2 YYEEEE. The CDR3 extends over 14 amino acids. V gave up 2 bases and J gave up 0 bases, with 6 bases separating them. CDR3 nucleotides: TGTGCCAGCAGCTTCAGGGGTAGCAATCAGCCCCAGCATTTT. It specifies CASSFRGSNQPQHF. Using reference TRBV5-6 and TRBJ1-5 for the parts outside the CDR3, the full variable domain is DAGVTQSPTHLIKTRGQQVTLRCSPKSGHDTVSWYQQALGQGPQFIFQYYEEEERQRGNFPDRFSGHQFPNYSSELNVNALLLGDSALYLCASSFRGSNQPQHFGDGTRLSIL.

Ten or more counts support this clonotype. V is TRBV20-1 and J is TRBJ2-7; no reliable D call. The ends were cut back, 3 bases at V and 4 bases at J, with 7 bases in the middle. This CDR3 contains 11 residues. Germline values: CDR1 DFQATT, CDR2 SNEGSKA (reference sequence). The DNA for the CDR3 is TGCAGTGCTAGGGGGTTTTACGAGCAGTACTTC. It codes for CSARGFYEQYF.

The genes are TRBV11-3 and TRBJ2-1; D may correspond to TRBD1 or TRBD2 (6 bases each). Germline values: CDR1 SGHNT, CDR2 YENEEA. The CDR3 has 14 residues. V was shortened by 8 bases and J by 9 bases, with 20 bases between the two germline ends. The CDR3 DNA reads as TGTGCCAGCTGCGAGGGGGGTAAGGAGTGTGAGCAGTTCTTC. Its translation: CASCEGGKECEQFF.

V and J are TRBV28 and TRBJ2-2; no clear D gene. Trimming removed 10 bases at V and 5 bases at J, with 14 bases between. The CDR3 length is 13 residues. The germline CDR1 and CDR2 sequences are MDHEN and SYDVKM. The CDR3 is CAIKPLRTGELFF. The CDR3, as DNA: TGTGCCATCAAACCCCTTCGGACCGGGGAGCTGTTTTTT.

The V gene is TRBV14, the J gene TRBJ1-1; no definite D call. This CDR3 has 13 amino acids. CDR1 and CDR2 (germline): SGHDN, FVKESK. V lost 2 bases to trimming and J lost 11 bases, with 15 bases between them. CDR3 sequence: CASSQSSRVAAFF. For the CDR3, the DNA is TGTGCCAGCAGCCAATCGTCGAGAGTGGCTGCTTTCTTT.

This clonotype showed up many times. V and J are TRBV5-4 and TRBJ1-1; D not certain. Trimming stripped 5 bases from V and 6 bases from J, with 14 bases between. The CDR3 totals 13 residues. CDR1 and CDR2 from the germline V gene are SGHNT and YYREEE (reference sequence). CDR3 DNA: TGTGCCAGCAGGGGTGACGGAGGCCCTGAAGCTTTCTTT. Protein: CASRGDGGPEAFF.

In this sample, this clonotype is medium-sized. V and J are TRBV10-3 and TRBJ1-2; 9 bases are shared with TRBD1. Trimming removed 4 bases from V and 8 bases from J; junction bases left unmatched: 5. The CDR3 contains 13 residues. Germline V gene sequence: CDR1 ENHRY, CDR2 SYGVKD. CDR3 residues: CAISGGQGEGYTF. In DNA form, the CDR3 reads TGTGCCATCAGTGGGGGACAGGGTGAAGGCTACACCTTC.

This clonotype turned up a few times. A much bigger clone sits one base away, suggesting this may be a read error. The V and J genes are TRBV6-2 or TRBV6-3 and TRBJ1-5; 7 nucleotides agree with TRBD1. The CDR3 is 16 residues long. Germline values: CDR1 MNHEY, CDR2 SVGEGT. CDR3: CASRTGVSWMGQPQNF. CDR3 nucleotides: TGTGCCAGCAGAACAGGGGTCTCCTGGATGGGTCAGCCCCAGAATTTT.

V usage is TRBV5-1 and J usage is TRBJ1-5; D uncertain. V lost 1 base and J lost 2, with 7 bases in between. The germline gives CDR1 SGHRS, CDR2 YFSETQ. This CDR3 comprises 14 residues. The CDR3 bases are TGCGCCAGCAGCTTGTGGGGTGGCAATCAGCCCCAGCATTTT. It codes for CASSLWGGNQPQHF.

This clonotype has a handful of counts. The chain joins TRBV20-1 to TRBJ2-2; D is unclear. The CDR3 totals 15 residues. Germline V CDR1 and CDR2: DFQATT, SNEGSKA (reference sequence). V shed 2 bases and J shed 3 bases, with 13 bases lying between them. The CDR3 DNA reads TGCAGTGCTAGATCCCCCGGGTCTCACACCGGGGAGCTGTTTTTT. Translated: CSARSPGSHTGELFF.

The chain has TRBV14 and TRBJ1-2; D is undetermined. The CDR3 contains 13 residues. Per germline, CDR1 SGHDN and CDR2 FVKESK. Trimming shortened V by 2 bases and J by 5 bases, and 9 bases separated the two germline ends. This CDR3 is CASSQTRAYGYTF. CDR3 coding DNA: TGTGCCAGCAGCCAAACCCGAGCTTATGGCTACACCTTC.

This chain joins TRBV4-3 and TRBJ1-4, with D uncertain. The CDR3 spans 13 residues. V lost 0 bases, J lost 7 bases, and 6 bases lay in between. The germline V gene has CDR1 LGHNA and CDR2 YSLEER. The CDR3 loop is CASSQDLGEKLFF. The DNA of the CDR3 is TGCGCCAGCAGCCAAGATCTGGGTGAAAAACTGTTTTTT.

This clonotype has just a few counts. The chain couples TRBV30 to TRBJ2-7; D is possibly TRBD1 (6 bases). There are 15 residues in the CDR3. The V gene's germline CDR1 is GTSNPN and CDR2 SVGIG (reference sequence). Trimming pared 1 base from V and 0 bases from J, leaving 13 bases between. DNA of the CDR3: TGTGCCTGGAGTGGAAGAGGGGGTATCTCCTACGAGCAGTACTTC. Translating gives CAWSGRGGISYEQYF.

This clonotype was seen at least ten times. This chain uses TRBV19 with TRBJ2-1, with TRBD2 matching 7 bases. The CDR3 length is 13 residues. Germline loops: CDR1 LNHDA, CDR2 SQIVND (reference sequence). V trimming: 3 bases; J trimming: 9 bases; junction bases outside the gene matches: 5. CDR3 in DNA: TGTGCCAGTAGTATCCAGCGGGACGGTGAGCAGTTCTTC. This sequence encodes CASSIQRDGEQFF.